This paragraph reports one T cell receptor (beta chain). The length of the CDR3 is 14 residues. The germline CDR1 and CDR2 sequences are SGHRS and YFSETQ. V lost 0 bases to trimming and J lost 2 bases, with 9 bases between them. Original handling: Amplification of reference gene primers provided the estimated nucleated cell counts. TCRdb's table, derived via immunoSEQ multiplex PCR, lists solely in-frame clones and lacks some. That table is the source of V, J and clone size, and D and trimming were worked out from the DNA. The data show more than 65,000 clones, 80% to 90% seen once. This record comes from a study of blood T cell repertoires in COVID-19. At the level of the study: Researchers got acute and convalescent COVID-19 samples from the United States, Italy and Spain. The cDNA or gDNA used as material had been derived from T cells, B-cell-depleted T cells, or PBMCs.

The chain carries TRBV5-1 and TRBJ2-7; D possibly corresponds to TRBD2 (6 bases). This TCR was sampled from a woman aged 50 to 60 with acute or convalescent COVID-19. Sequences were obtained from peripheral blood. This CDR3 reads CASSLEEGPYEQYF. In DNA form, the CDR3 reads TGCGCCAGCAGCTTGGAGGAGGGCCCCTACGAGCAGTACTTC.